The 3 T cell receptor beta chains below come from one sample, sequenced in a study of blood T cell repertoires in COVID-19. TCRdb keeps only in-frame clones here, not all; method: immunoSEQ multiplex PCR. The table records about 65,000 clones, roughly four fifths of them present only once. Sequences were obtained from peripheral blood. The receptor set was obtained from an elderly man with acute or convalescent COVID-19.

The J gene is TRBJ2-3, the V gene TRBV2, with 8 bases matching TRBD1. The V gene's germline CDR1 is SNHLY and CDR2 FYNNEI. J lost 0 bases, V lost 6 bases, and 5 bases had no gene match. The CDR3 length is 15 residues. CDR3 in DNA: TGTGCCAGCAGCGGACAGGGCGCCAGCACAGATACGCAGTATTTT. Its translation: CASSGQGASTDTQYF.

The V gene is TRBV18, the J gene TRBJ1-5; TRBD1 agrees at 8 bases. Losses at the gene ends were 6 bases for V and 5 bases for J; bases not matched to a gene: 6. The germline gives CDR1 KGHSH, CDR2 LQKENI. The CDR3 runs to 14 residues. CDR3 amino acids: CASSSTGVDQPQHF. The CDR3 coding sequence is TGTGCCAGCTCGTCGACAGGGGTTGATCAGCCCCAGCATTTT.

The table lists this clone with a few counts. The J gene is TRBJ1-6, the V gene TRBV9, with 8 bases fitting TRBD1. Germline V lookup: CDR1 SGDLS, CDR2 YYNGEE. The junction had 22 bases not matched to a gene; V was cut back by 4 bases and J by 10 bases. CDR3 length equals 19 residues. The CDR3 region has the DNA TGTGCCAGCAGCCCCTCCCCTGGGTCAGGGGGCGCAGGAGGGTCACCCCTCCACTTT. It is translated as CASSPSPGSGGAGGSPLHF.